The 15 T cell receptor beta chains given below trace back to one sample, sequenced in a study of cytomegalovirus exposure and HLA in healthy donors. PCR involved 60 Vbeta and 13 Jbeta primers. TCRdb's copy holds only in-frame clones and misses some; the assay was immunoSEQ multiplex PCR. Found here are about 180,000 clones, roughly 80% of them singletons; the top ten hold 0.38%. The specimen sequenced was PBMCs. The receptor source for this set is a boy between 2 and 10 years old in good health and CMV-seronegative.

V gene TRBV10-3 combines with J gene TRBJ2-1; 11 bases match TRBD2. With V trimmed by 3 bases and J by 5 bases, 3 bases remained unmatched. This CDR3 has 15 residues. Germline-derived CDR1 and CDR2 are ENHRY and SYGVKD. CDR3: CAISETSGGDNEQFF. CDR3 bases: TGTGCCATCAGTGAAACTAGCGGGGGAGACAATGAGCAGTTCTTC.

The chain combines TRBV11-1 with TRBJ2-7; D perhaps matches TRBD2 (5 bases). CDR1 is SGHAT and CDR2 is FQDESV in the germline V gene (reference sequence). There are 13 residues in the CDR3. The V end lost 2 bases, the J end lost 3 bases, and 8 bases lay between the germline ends. The chain's CDR3 is CASSLQTNYEQYF. The DNA for the CDR3 is TGTGCCAGCAGCTTACAGACTAACTACGAGCAGTACTTC.

The genes are TRBV10-3 and TRBJ2-2, with TRBD1 as a possible D gene (5 bases). Germline V gives CDR1 ENHRY, CDR2 SYGVKD. CDR3 length equals 12 residues. Deletions cut 10 bases from V and 4 bases from J, with 10 bases between. CDR3 protein: CATHQGTGELFF. The CDR3 nucleotides read TGTGCCACCCACCAGGGCACCGGGGAGCTGTTTTTT.

This clone was seen once. The V call is TRBV5-8, the J call TRBJ1-5, with 9 bases fitting TRBD1. V was clipped by 3 bases and J by 2 bases; unmatched bases: 6. This CDR3 is 16 amino acids long. CDR1 is SGHTS and CDR2 is YDEGEE in the germline V gene. The CDR3 DNA reads as TGTGCCAGCAGCTCGGGACAGGGATGGGGCAATCAGCCCCAGCATTTT. This translates into CASSSGQGWGNQPQHF. The full variable domain, in which reference TRBV5-8 and TRBJ1-5 provide the parts outside the CDR3, is EAGVTQSPTHLIKTRGQQATLRCSPISGHTSVYWYQQALGLGLQFLLWYDEGEERNRGNFPPRFSGRQFPNYSSELNVNALELEDSALYLCASSSGQGWGNQPQHFGDGTRLSIL.

The CDR3 DNA reads as TGTGCCAGCAGAGACAGGGTTGAAAAACTGTTTTTT. Protein product: CASRDRVEKLFF. J is TRBJ1-4 and V is TRBV6-1; 7 positions agree with TRBD1. Per the germline V gene, CDR1 is MNHNS and CDR2 is SASEGT. The V gene end was trimmed by 6 bases and the J gene end by 7 bases; junction bases not matched to a gene: 2. CDR3 length: 12 residues.

This clone was seen a handful of times. CDR3 in DNA: TGCAGCGTTGAAGATGCACAGGGGGAATCGGCCTACGAGCAGTACTTC. Its translation: CSVEDAQGESAYEQYF. The chain joins TRBV29-1 to TRBJ2-7; 8 nucleotides line up with TRBD1. Germline CDR1 is SQVTM and CDR2 is ANQGSEA. V was pared by 0 bases and J by 2 bases, with 9 bases of the junction left unmatched. The CDR3 length is 16 residues.

This chain links TRBV21-1 with TRBJ2-2; no check of the table's D call, TRBD2, against the DNA was made. TRBV21-1 is given as a pseudogene. The CDR3 runs to 18 residues. CDR3 bases: TGTGCCAGCTCCTTAAGTGGGACTAGCGGGAAATTGGGCGGGGAGCTGTTTTTT. It is translated as CASSLSGTSGKLGGELFF.

This rearrangement joins TRBV6-6 to TRBJ1-1; 7 bases match TRBD1. CDR1 and CDR2 from the germline V gene are MNHNY and SVGAGI (reference sequence). V dropped 6 bases and J dropped 5; count of bases not matched to a gene: 9. This CDR3 spans 14 amino acids. The CDR3 sequence is CASSPGGGRTEAFF. In DNA, the CDR3 is TGTGCCAGCAGCCCAGGAGGGGGCAGGACTGAAGCTTTCTTT.

The V gene is TRBV9, the J gene TRBJ1-2; no firm D call. Trimming left V 0 bases short and J 3 bases short, with 12 bases between. Germline CDR1 is SGDLS and CDR2 is YYNGEE. This CDR3 is built from 15 residues. CDR3 nucleotides: TGTGCCAGCAGCGTAGCCCCAGGTTGGGACTATGGCTACACCTTC. Translating gives CASSVAPGWDYGYTF.

This clone was recorded once. The chain employs TRBV27 and TRBJ1-1, with unresolved D. The CDR3 has 14 residues. Trimming removed 5 bases from V and 5 bases from J, with 15 bases in between. CDR1 and CDR2 from the germline V gene are MNHEY and SMNVEV (reference sequence). Here the CDR3 reads CASSTPSRGTEAFF. CDR3 in DNA: TGTGCCAGCAGTACCCCAAGCCGGGGAACTGAAGCTTTCTTT.

CDR3 residues: CASSARQGALTGELFF. The CDR3 DNA is TGTGCCAGCAGCGCCCGACAGGGGGCGCTCACCGGGGAGCTGTTTTTT. The chain joins TRBV13 to TRBJ2-2, with TRBD1 matching 10 bases. Per germline, CDR1 PRHDT and CDR2 FYEKMQ (reference sequence). V shed 5 bases and J 4 bases; nucleotides not matched to a gene: 7. This CDR3 has 16 residues. Based on the CDR3 plus reference TRBV13 and TRBJ2-2, the full variable domain is AAGVIQSPRHLIKEKRETATLKCYPIPRHDTVYWYQQGPGQDPQFLISFYEKMQSDKGSIPDRFSAQQFSDYHSELNMSSLELGDSALYFCASSARQGALTGELFFGEGSRLTVL.

The rearrangement joins TRBV6-1 to TRBJ1-1; 7 bases fit TRBD1. CDR3 size: 14 residues. Germline V gives CDR1 MNHNS, CDR2 SASEGT. Trimming took 5 bases from V and 3 from J; bases not matched to a gene: 6. CDR3 in DNA: TGTGCCAGCAGTATCCGACAGGGCGACACTGAAGCTTTCTTT. Its translation is CASSIRQGDTEAFF.

The count of this clone is one. V and J are TRBV29-1 and TRBJ2-3; D may be TRBD2 (5 bases). The CDR3 contains 14 residues. V lost 3 bases and J lost 5, with 15 bases in between. Germline values: CDR1 SQVTM, CDR2 ANQGSEA. The DNA of the CDR3 is TGCAGCGTTGATGTGCCGCTAGCCGGAGATACGCAGTATTTT. This sequence encodes CSVDVPLAGDTQYF.

This rearrangement joins TRBV5-1 to TRBJ2-7; possible D gene TRBD2, 6 bases. V dropped 1 base and J dropped 6 bases, with 17 bases sitting between them. Looked up from germline, CDR1 is SGHRS and CDR2 is YFSETQ. CDR3 length equals 15 residues. CDR3 sequence (DNA): TGCGCCAGCAGCTTGTCCCTAGCGTTCAGGAGCGAGCAGTACTTC. Amino acids: CASSLSLAFRSEQYF.

The chain carries TRBV28 and TRBJ1-1; TRBD1 is a possible D gene (5 bases). Looked up from germline, CDR1 is MDHEN and CDR2 is SYDVKM. The CDR3 consists of 15 residues. V was clipped by 6 bases and J by 1 base, with 15 bases between them. The CDR3 DNA is TGTGCCAGCAGCTCCCCGGGGGTAGGGAACACTGAAGCTTTCTTT. Protein product: CASSSPGVGNTEAFF.